This T cell receptor beta chain was retrieved from a study of technical replicates of blood from a handful of donors. Some clones are missing from TCRdb's copy, which holds only in-frame ones; the method was immunoSEQ multiplex PCR. The sample has roughly 68,000 clones; about 97% are singletons. V dropped 7 bases and J dropped 1 base, with 13 bases sitting between them. The CDR3 totals 15 residues. The germline V gene encodes CDR1 MDHEN and CDR2 SYDVKM. The receptor was isolated from a human donor in good health. The sequenced sample consisted of T cells isolated from PBMCs. V and J are TRBV28 and TRBJ2-2; maybe TRBD1 (5 bases). The CDR3 DNA reads as TGTGCCAGCACCCATACCACAGGGAACACCGGGGAGCTGTTTTTT. Protein: CASTHTTGNTGELFF.